The source of this T cell receptor beta chain is a study of healthy donors' naive CD4 and CD8 T cells. The wider study: All functional IMGT TCR alpha variants were covered by new primers.

Study results and limitations: Naive CD4+ and CD8+ cells reportedly differed in usage of most V and J genes. Possible naive T cell homeostatic proliferation bias remained unaddressed.

J gave up 0 bases and V 2 bases, and 3 bases lay outside the gene matches. The length of the CDR3 is 15 residues. Germline V gene data show CDR1 as MNHEY and CDR2 as SVGAGI. Starting from approximately 500 ng of total RNA, TCR libraries were made with linear amplification. Each CDR3 protein is one row after TCRdb ran MiXCR on the reads. In the table there are some 190,000 distinct CDR3 sequences, 65% to 75% of which are singletons. Points on this clonotype: The target antigen is unknown.

Input material: naive CD4+ and CD8+ T cells sorted from blood, pooled from several donors. The chain has TRBV6-5 and TRBJ2-7; 8 bases agree with TRBD1. This sequence was found in a pool of human donors in good health; the sample pools cells from several healthy donors. The CDR3 bases are TGTGCCAGCAGTTACGGACAGGGAAGCTCCTACGAGCAGTACGTC. Protein sequence: CASSYGQGSSYEQYV.